This TCR beta chain was documented in a study of T cells after yellow fever vaccination (dated by TCRdb to the late 2010s). For the study in its entirety: The SMART-Seq v4 Ultra Low Input RNA kit was used to prepare libraries from fractions with low cell numbers. To track T-cell clones before and after primary and booster YFV17D yellow fever vaccination, bulk TCR alpha and beta repertoires were sequenced longitudinally. The cohort comprised two healthy male donors, one aged 18 to 29 and one aged 30 to 39 years. Blood was collected at multiple timepoints before and after primary and secondary immunization, and bulk PBMC replicates and cell subsets were isolated.

This clonotype has a count of ten or more. Its cognate antigen has yet to be identified. No base qualities exist here, and no much larger clone lies one base off it. This sample's treatment or condition label indicates: live attenuated yellow fever vaccine strain. At every blood-draw timepoint, two biological replicates of bulk PBMCs were collected. A standard Ficoll-Paque protocol was used to isolate PBMCs from peripheral blood. RNA was extracted with TriZol from bulk PBMCs, CD4 and CD8 fractions, and dextramer-positive and dextramer-negative fractions. The CDR3 sequence holds 12 residues, the cysteine and phenylalanine included. The sequence is cut down to CDR3 DNA, 36 bases in frame from base 1. The germline V gene (reference sequence) sets CDR1 to DFQATT and CDR2 to SNEGSKA. Trimming costs V 3 bases and J 2 bases, and their ends lie 8 bases apart. TCR cDNA was synthesized by 5'RACE template switching, through which a universal primer site and unique molecular identifiers were introduced. Priming for cDNA synthesis came from both the TCR alpha and TCR beta constant segments. Two PCR steps were used to amplify libraries, with sample barcodes and sequencing adapters being added in the second step. Sequencing of libraries was done on Illumina HiSeq 2500 (2x100 bp) or NovaSeq (2x150 bp). From the authors' description of their analysis: Demultiplexing of reads and collapsing into UMI consensus sequences were performed with MIGEC, and V(D)J alignment was carried out with MiXCR. Clonotypes responding to the vaccine were identified with edgeR on replicate PBMC samples, with the criteria of FDR below 0.01 and a log2 fold change above 5 up to day 15. Each bulk clonotype was labeled CD4 or CD8 based on which sequenced repertoire, CD4 or CD8, contained the clonotype at higher abundance. Starting from the raw public reads, TCRdb applied fastp trimming at Q25, assembled clones with MiXCR and retained in-frame beta chains. Rows with one shared CDR3 protein collapse into an entry with the most common genes and DNA. Clone size and V and J calls follow TCRdb, not the original study. This sample comprises 250,000 to 350,000 distinct CDR3 sequences, approximately 7% of them detected only once. The ten largest clones represent 15% to 20% of the sample.

What the work shows at the level of the full study, not this receptor alone: After the booster, most of the clones that had expanded following primary vaccination were detected again (96% of CD4 and around 90% of CD8), which suggests that memory was broadly maintained. Computational filtering was required because FACS-sorted repertoires could contain abundant contaminating clonotypes from the bulk population. A small share of clonotypes was detected in both CD4 and CD8 compartments, with the overlap likely arising from convergent recombination. The secondary T-cell response was weaker than the primary response but faster, peaking on day 5 instead of day 15. Only a couple of donors were included in the study, so the extent to which the findings can be generalized is limited.

The receptor comes from a young man who received the YFV17D yellow fever vaccine. The sample consisted of PBMCs, taken roughly 45 days after the first yellow fever vaccination. Recombination joined TRBV20-1 with TRBJ2-7; TRBD2 is perhaps the D gene, given 6 matching bases. The DNA reads as follows: TGCAGTGCTAGTGGCGGGACCTACGAGCAGTACTTC. Its protein product is CSASGGTYEQYF.